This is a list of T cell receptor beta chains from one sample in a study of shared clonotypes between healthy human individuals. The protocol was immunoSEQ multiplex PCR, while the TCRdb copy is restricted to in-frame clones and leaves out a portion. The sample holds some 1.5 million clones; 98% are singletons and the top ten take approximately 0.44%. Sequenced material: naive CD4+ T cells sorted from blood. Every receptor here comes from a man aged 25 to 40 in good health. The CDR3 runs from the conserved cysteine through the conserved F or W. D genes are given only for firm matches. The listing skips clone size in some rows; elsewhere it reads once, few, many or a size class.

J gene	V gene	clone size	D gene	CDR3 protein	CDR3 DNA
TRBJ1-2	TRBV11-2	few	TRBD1	CASSWRTGPLGYGYTF	TGTGCCAGCAGCTGGAGGACAGGGCCGTTGGGCTATGGCTACACCTTC
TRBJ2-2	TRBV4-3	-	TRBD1	CASRPGTANTGELFF	TGCGCCAGCAGGCCCGGGACAGCGAACACCGGGGAGCTGTTTTTT
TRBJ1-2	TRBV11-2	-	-	CASSLQGHYYGYTF	TGTGCCAGCAGCTTACAGGGACATTACTATGGCTACACCTTC
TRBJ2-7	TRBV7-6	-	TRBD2	CASSLVVAGDPHEQYF	TGTGCCAGCAGCTTAGTAGTAGCGGGAGACCCCCACGAGCAGTACTTC
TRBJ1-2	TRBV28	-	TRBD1	CASSASGTGDYGYTF	TGTGCCAGCAGCGCATCAGGGACAGGAGACTATGGCTACACCTTC
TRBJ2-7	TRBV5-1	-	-	CASSLVSGSYEQYF	TGCGCCAGCAGCTTGGTGTCAGGCTCCTACGAGCAGTACTTC
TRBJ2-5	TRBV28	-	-	CASSWGEETQYF	TGTGCCAGCAGTTGGGGGGAGGAGACCCAGTACTTC
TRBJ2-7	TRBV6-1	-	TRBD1	CASSEGTGPTYEQYF	TGTGCCAGCAGTGAAGGGACAGGTCCTACCTACGAGCAGTACTTC
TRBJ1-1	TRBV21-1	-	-	CASSRGPEAFF	TGTGCCAGCAGCAGGGGGCCTGAAGCTTTCTTT
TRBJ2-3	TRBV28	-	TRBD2	CASTRTSGRVGDTQYF	TGTGCCAGCACCAGGACTAGCGGGAGGGTTGGAGATACGCAGTATTTT
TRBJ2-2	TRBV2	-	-	CASSPTRRGHRELFF	TGTGCCAGCAGCCCGACAAGACGGGGGCACCGGGAGCTGTTTTTT
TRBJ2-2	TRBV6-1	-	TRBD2	CATGLAGGDGELFF	TGTGCCACCGGACTAGCGGGAGGAGACGGGGAGCTGTTTTTT
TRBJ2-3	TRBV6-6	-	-	CASSYPPGSDTQYF	TGTGCCAGCAGTTACCCACCAGGGAGCGATACGCAGTATTTT
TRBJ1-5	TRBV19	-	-	CASSRPAGRYSNQPQHF	TGTGCCAGTAGCCGCCCTGCGGGACGGTATAGCAATCAGCCCCAGCATTTT
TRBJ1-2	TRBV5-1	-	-	CASSPQVGGRDGYTF	TGCGCCAGCAGCCCACAAGTCGGGGGACGGGATGGCTACACCTTC
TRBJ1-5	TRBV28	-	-	CASSLLRQPQHF	TGTGCCAGCAGTCTCCTTCGTCAGCCCCAGCATTTT
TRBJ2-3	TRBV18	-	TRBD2	CASSQKAGGTDTQYF	TGTGCCAGCTCACAAAAAGCGGGAGGCACAGATACGCAGTATTTT
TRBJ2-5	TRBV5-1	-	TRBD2	CASSFYPGGETQYF	TGCGCCAGCAGCTTCTATCCCGGGGGGGAGACCCAGTACTTC
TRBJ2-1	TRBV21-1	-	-	CASSKDTGTSGANEQFF	TGTGCCAGCAGCAAAGATACCGGGACTAGCGGGGCCAATGAGCAGTTCTTC